The next 11 T cell receptor beta chains were all read from a single sample in a study of neurological immune-mediated disorders. Time point denoted: longitudinal time-point 3. TCRdb analysed the 5' RACE reads with MiXCR anew, one entry per CDR3 protein. The repertoire holds about 45,000 distinct CDR3 sequences, approximately 13% seen once, with 9.5% to 12% in the top ten. Sequenced: PBMCs. The receptors here all came from a man aged 30 to 45 in good health.

This clonotype has at least ten counts. The V call is TRBV7-3, the J call TRBJ2-3; D is unclear. The ends were cut back, 4 bases at V and 5 bases at J, with 10 bases in the middle. Germline V CDR1 and CDR2: SGHTA, FQGTGA. The CDR3 is 13 amino acids. The CDR3 loop reads CASSSSAQDTQYF. CDR3 DNA sequence: TGTGCCAGCAGCTCCTCCGCACAAGATACGCAGTATTTT.

This clonotype was picked up many times. The CDR3 loop is CSVEGTGGGEQYF. In DNA, the CDR3 is TGCAGCGTTGAGGGGACAGGGGGCGGCGAGCAGTACTTC. This rearrangement joins TRBV29-1 to TRBJ2-7; 12 bases agree with TRBD1. This CDR3 has 13 residues. Germline V gives CDR1 SQVTM, CDR2 ANQGSEA. The junction had 3 bases not matched to a gene; V was cut back by 3 bases and J by 6 bases.

This clonotype has at least ten counts. The chain has TRBV7-2 and TRBJ1-5; no reliable D call. Between the trimmed V and J ends, which lost 2 bases and 2 bases, there was a span of 4 bases. Germline V gene data show CDR1 as SGHTA and CDR2 as FQGNSA. The CDR3 has 13 amino acids. The CDR3, as DNA: TGTGCCAGCAGCTTACAGGGCAATCAGCCCCAGCATTTT. Amino acids: CASSLQGNQPQHF. The full variable domain, in which reference TRBV7-2 and TRBJ1-5 provide the parts outside the CDR3, is GAGVSQSPSNKVTEKGKDVELRCDPISGHTALYWYRQSLGQGLEFLIYFQGNSAPDKSGLPSDRFSAERTGGSVSTLTIQRTQQEDSAVYLCASSLQGNQPQHFGDGTRLSIL.

This clonotype came up many times. The J gene is TRBJ2-5, the V gene TRBV4-1, with TRBD2 matching 12 bases. The CDR3 runs 20 residues. Germline CDR1 and CDR2: MGHRA and YSYEKL. J lost 4 bases, V lost 0 bases, and 15 bases had no gene match. The CDR3 coding sequence is TGCGCCAGCAGCCAAGATTGGCCTCGACTAGCGGGAGATCGGGGAGAGACCCAGTACTTC. Translation: CASSQDWPRLAGDRGETQYF.

This clonotype was found many times. This chain joins TRBV5-1 and TRBJ1-1; unclear D gene. This CDR3 has 15 amino acids. The germline V and J ends were trimmed by 5 bases and 0 bases, with 14 bases remaining between them. CDR1 is SGHRS, CDR2 YFSETQ, per germline. CDR3 nucleotides: TGCGCCAGCAGTATTCCAGAGAACATGAACACTGAAGCTTTCTTT. Translating gives CASSIPENMNTEAFF.

This clonotype came up many times. The V gene is TRBV29-1, the J gene TRBJ1-4; 7 nucleotides line up with TRBD1. Per germline, CDR1 SQVTM and CDR2 ANQGSEA. Losses at the gene ends were 6 bases for V and 4 bases for J; bases not matched to a gene: 5. There are 13 residues in the CDR3. The CDR3 DNA reads as TGCAGCGTCGGGGACAGCGATAATGAAAAACTGTTTTTT. It translates to CSVGDSDNEKLFF.

Ten or more counts support this clonotype. The chain has TRBV28 and TRBJ2-5, with D possibly matching TRBD2 (6 bases). Germline V gene lookup returns CDR1 MDHEN and CDR2 SYDVKM. The CDR3 totals 15 residues. V was shortened by 6 bases and J by 8 bases, with 22 bases between the two germline ends. CDR3 DNA: TGTGCCAGCAGACCCACCACCGGGAGCCAAAACACCCAGTACTTC. It is translated as CASRPTTGSQNTQYF.

This clonotype was counted at least ten times. The V gene is TRBV24-1, the J gene TRBJ2-1; 9 bases agree with TRBD2. The CDR3 runs 18 residues. Looked up from germline, CDR1 is KGHDR and CDR2 is SFDVKD. V shed 2 bases, J shed 0 bases, and the junction held 7 bases outside the gene matches. The CDR3 region has the DNA TGTGCCACCAGTGATTCCCGGGCGGGAGGGTACTCCTACAATGAGCAGTTCTTC. It specifies CATSDSRAGGYSYNEQFF.

A remark on this clonotype: Given a much more abundant clone one base away, this may be a read error. The chain joins TRBV29-1 to TRBJ2-3, with 8 positions matching TRBD2. The germline V gene has CDR1 SQVTM and CDR2 ANQGSEA. CDR3 length: 15 residues. The CDR3 here is CGVEGRGGRSDTQYF. The CDR3 DNA sequence: TGCGGCGTTGAAGGACGGGGCGGGAGGTCAGATACGCAGTATTTT.

In this sample, this clonotype turned up many times. The chain recombines TRBV5-5 with TRBJ2-1; 7 bases map to TRBD1. Losses at the gene ends were 4 bases for V and 4 bases for J; bases not matched to a gene: 11. Looked up from germline, CDR1 is SGHKS and CDR2 is YYEKEE (reference sequence). The CDR3 covers 16 residues. The CDR3 DNA sequence: TGTGCCAGCAGCCAACGGCCGGGACAGAGATACAATGAGCAGTTCTTC. Protein product: CASSQRPGQRYNEQFF.

The chain combines TRBV29-1 with TRBJ1-1, with 8 bases identical to TRBD1. Germline V gene sequence: CDR1 SQVTM, CDR2 ANQGSEA. The CDR3 has 15 amino acids. The CDR3 DNA reads TGCAGTGTGCTTACCTGGACAGGGTTGAACACTGAAGCTTTCTTT. This sequence encodes CSVLTWTGLNTEAFF.